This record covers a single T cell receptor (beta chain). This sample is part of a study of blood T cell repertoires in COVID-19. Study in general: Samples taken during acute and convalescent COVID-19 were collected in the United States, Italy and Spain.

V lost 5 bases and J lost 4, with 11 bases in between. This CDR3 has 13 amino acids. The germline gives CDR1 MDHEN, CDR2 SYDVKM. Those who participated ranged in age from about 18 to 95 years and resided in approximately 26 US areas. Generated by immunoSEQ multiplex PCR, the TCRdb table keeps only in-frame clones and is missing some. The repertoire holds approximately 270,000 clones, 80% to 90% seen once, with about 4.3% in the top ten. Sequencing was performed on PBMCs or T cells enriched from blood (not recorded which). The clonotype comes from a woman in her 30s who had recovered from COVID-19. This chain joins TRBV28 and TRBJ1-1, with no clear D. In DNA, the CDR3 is TGTGCCAGCAGTACGGAGGACCTCACTGAAGCTTTCTTT. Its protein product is CASSTEDLTEAFF.